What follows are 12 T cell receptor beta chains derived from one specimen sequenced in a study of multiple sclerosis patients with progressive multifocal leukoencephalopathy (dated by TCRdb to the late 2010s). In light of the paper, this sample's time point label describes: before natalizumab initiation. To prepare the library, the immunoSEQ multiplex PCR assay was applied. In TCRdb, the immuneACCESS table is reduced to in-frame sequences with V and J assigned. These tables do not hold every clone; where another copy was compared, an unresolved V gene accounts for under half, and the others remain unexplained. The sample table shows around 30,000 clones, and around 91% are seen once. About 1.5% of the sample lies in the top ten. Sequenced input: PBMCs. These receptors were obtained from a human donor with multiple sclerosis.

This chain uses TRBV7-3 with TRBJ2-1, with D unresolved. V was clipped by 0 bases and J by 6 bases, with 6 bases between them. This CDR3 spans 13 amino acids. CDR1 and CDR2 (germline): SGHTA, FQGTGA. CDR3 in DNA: TGTGCCAGCAGCTTAACACAGTTCAATGAGCAGTTCTTC. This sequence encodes CASSLTQFNEQFF.

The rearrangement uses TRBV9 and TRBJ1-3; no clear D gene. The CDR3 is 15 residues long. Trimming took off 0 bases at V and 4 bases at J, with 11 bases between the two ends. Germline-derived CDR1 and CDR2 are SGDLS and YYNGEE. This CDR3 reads CASSVDASEGNTIYF. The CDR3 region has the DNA TGTGCCAGCAGCGTAGACGCATCTGAAGGAAACACCATATATTTT.

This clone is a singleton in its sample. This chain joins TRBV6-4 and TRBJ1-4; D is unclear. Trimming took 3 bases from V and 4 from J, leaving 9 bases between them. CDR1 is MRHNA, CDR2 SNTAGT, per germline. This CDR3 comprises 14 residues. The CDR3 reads CASSDQRFNEKLFF. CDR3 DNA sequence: TGTGCCAGCAGTGATCAGAGGTTTAATGAAAAACTGTTTTTT.

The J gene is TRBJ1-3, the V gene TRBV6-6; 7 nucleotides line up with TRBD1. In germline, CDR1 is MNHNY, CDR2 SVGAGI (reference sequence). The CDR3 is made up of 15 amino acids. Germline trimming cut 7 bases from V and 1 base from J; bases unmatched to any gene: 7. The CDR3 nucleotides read TGTGCCAGCAACCCGACAGGGTGGTCTGGAAACACCATATATTTT. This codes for CASNPTGWSGNTIYF.

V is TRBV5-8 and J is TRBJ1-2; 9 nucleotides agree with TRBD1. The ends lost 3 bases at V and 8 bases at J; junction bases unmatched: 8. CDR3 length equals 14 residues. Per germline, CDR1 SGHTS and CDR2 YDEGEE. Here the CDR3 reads CASSSGGTGRGYTF. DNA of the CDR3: TGTGCCAGCAGCTCCGGAGGGACAGGGAGAGGCTACACCTTC.

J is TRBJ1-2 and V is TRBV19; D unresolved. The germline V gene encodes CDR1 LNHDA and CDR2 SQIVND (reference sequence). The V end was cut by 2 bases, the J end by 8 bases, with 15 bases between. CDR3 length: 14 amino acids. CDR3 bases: TGTGCCAGTAGTATAAATCGGGGAGGGAGCGGCTACACCTTC. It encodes CASSINRGGSGYTF.

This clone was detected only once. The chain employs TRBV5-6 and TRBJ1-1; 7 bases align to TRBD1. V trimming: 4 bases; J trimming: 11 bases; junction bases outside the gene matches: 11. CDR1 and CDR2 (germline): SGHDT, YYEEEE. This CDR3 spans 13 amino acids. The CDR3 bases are TGTGCCAGCAGCCAGGACCCGGGACAGAGGGCTTTCTTT. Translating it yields CASSQDPGQRAFF. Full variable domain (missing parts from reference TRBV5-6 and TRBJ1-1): DAGVTQSPTHLIKTRGQQVTLRCSPKSGHDTVSWYQQALGQGPQFIFQYYEEEERQRGNFPDRFSGHQFPNYSSELNVNALLLGDSALYLCASSQDPGQRAFFGQGTRLTVV.

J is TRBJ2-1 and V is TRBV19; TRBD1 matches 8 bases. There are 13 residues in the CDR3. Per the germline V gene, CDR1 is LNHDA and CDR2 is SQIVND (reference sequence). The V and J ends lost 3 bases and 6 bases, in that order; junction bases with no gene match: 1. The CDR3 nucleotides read TGTGCCAGTAGTATGGACAGGGTCAATGAGCAGTTCTTC. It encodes CASSMDRVNEQFF.

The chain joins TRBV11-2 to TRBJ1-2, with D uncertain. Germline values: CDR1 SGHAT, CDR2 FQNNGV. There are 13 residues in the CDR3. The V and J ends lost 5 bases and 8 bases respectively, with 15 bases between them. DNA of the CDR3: TGTGCCAGCAGCCCTCGGGAATTCGAGGGCTACACCTTC. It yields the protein CASSPREFEGYTF.

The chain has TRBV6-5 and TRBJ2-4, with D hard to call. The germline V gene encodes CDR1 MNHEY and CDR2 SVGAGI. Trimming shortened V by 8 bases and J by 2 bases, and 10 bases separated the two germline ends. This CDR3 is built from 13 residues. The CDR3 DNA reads TGTGCCAGCCCATCCCGCTCCAAAAACATTCAGTACTTC. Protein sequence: CASPSRSKNIQYF.

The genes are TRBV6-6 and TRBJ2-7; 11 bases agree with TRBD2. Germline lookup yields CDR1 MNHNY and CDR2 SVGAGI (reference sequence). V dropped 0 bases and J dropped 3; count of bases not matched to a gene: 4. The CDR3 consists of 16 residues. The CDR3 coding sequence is TGTGCCAGCAGTTACTCGTCCGGGACTAGCGGCTACGAGCAGTACTTC. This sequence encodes CASSYSSGTSGYEQYF.

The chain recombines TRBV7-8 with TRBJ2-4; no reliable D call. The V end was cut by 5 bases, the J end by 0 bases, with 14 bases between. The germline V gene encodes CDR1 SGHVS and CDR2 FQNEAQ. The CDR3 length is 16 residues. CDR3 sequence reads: CASSDGERVAKNIQYF. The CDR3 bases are TGTGCCAGCAGCGATGGGGAACGGGTAGCCAAAAACATTCAGTACTTC.